These 5 T cell receptor beta chains share one sample of origin, sequenced in a study of graft-versus-host responses after intestinal transplantation. Produced via immunoSEQ multiplex PCR; TCRdb's table is partial and in-frame only. Of some 120,000 clones in the sample, around 92% are singletons; the top ten hold 1.2%. Antigen specificity for these receptors is unknown. The starting material was unstimulated CD8+ T cells sorted from spleen or lymph node cells, obtained before transplant. These receptor sequences come from a human donor who was the organ donor for an intestinal transplant.

V usage is TRBV6-5 and J usage is TRBJ2-5; D is perhaps TRBD1 (6 bases). V was clipped by 6 bases and J by 4 bases, with 15 bases between them. Germline V CDR1 and CDR2: MNHEY, SVGAGI. The CDR3 loop spans 14 amino acids. CDR3 nucleotides: TGTGCCAGCAGCCCGGACAGTTGGGGAGAGACCCAGTACTTC. As protein: CASSPDSWGETQYF.

V is TRBV30 and J is TRBJ2-7; TRBD2 is a possible D gene (5 bases). Germline CDR1 reads GTSNPN; CDR2 reads SVGIG (reference sequence). V gave up 0 bases and J gave up 3 bases, with 12 bases separating them. The CDR3 is made up of 14 amino acids. The CDR3 nucleotides are TGTGCCTGGAGTGTATCCCACGGGGTCTACGAGCAGTACTTC. As protein: CAWSVSHGVYEQYF.

The V and J genes are TRBV6-5 and TRBJ2-7; TRBD2 agrees at 7 bases. The V segment lost 6 bases and the J segment 2 bases; nucleotides outside the gene matches: 10. The CDR3 length is 15 residues. CDR1 is MNHEY, CDR2 SVGAGI, per germline. In nucleotides, the CDR3 is TGTGCCAGCAGAGGAACTTGGGACTACGCCTACGAGCAGTACTTC. It yields the protein CASRGTWDYAYEQYF.

This clone was picked up one time. The rearrangement links TRBV28 to TRBJ2-5; 8 nucleotides match TRBD1. The CDR3 is made up of 15 amino acids. Unmatched junction bases numbered 9, after V lost 5 bases and J lost 4 bases. Germline V lookup: CDR1 MDHEN, CDR2 SYDVKM. CDR3: CASSPTGQGGETQYF. The CDR3 coding sequence is TGTGCCAGCAGTCCGACAGGACAGGGAGGAGAGACCCAGTACTTC.

The rearrangement joins TRBV7-9 to TRBJ2-5; TRBD2 is a possible D gene (6 bases). V dropped 1 base and J dropped 3 bases, with 15 bases sitting between them. Per germline, CDR1 SEHNR and CDR2 FQNEAQ (reference sequence). CDR3 length: 16 amino acids. The CDR3 bases are TGTGCCAGCAGCTTAGACGAACCCGGAGGGAAAGAGACCCAGTACTTC. Translating gives CASSLDEPGGKETQYF. Together with reference TRBV7-9 and TRBJ2-5, the CDR3 gives the full variable domain: DTGVSQNPRHKITKRGQNVTFRCDPISEHNRLYWYRQTLGQGPEFLTYFQNEAQLEKSRLLSDRFSAERPKGSFSTLEIQRTEQGDSAMYLCASSLDEPGGKETQYFGPGTRLLVL.